This TCR beta chain stems from a study of blood T cell repertoires in COVID-19. Study-level background: PBMCs, B-cell-depleted T cells, or T cells were the source of the cDNA or gDNA that made up the material.

As processed by the authors: Researchers report that nucleated cell counts were estimated from reference gene primer amplification. Measured with immunoSEQ multiplex PCR; TCRdb has only the in-frame clones, and not every one. Clonal size and the V and J genes are those of that table, whereas D and trimming came from the DNA. The table shows about 240,000 clones, with 92% occurring only once. The CDR3 totals 17 residues. In germline, CDR1 is SNHLY, CDR2 FYNNEI. V gave up 2 bases and J gave up 5 bases; unmatched junction bases: 6. The TCR comes from a man aged 25 to 40 with COVID-19, enrolled during active disease. The rearrangement uses TRBV2 and TRBJ2-3; 14 bases line up with TRBD2. The source material was peripheral blood. The CDR3 sequence is CASSENGLAGGRDTQYF. The CDR3 nucleotides are TGTGCCAGCAGTGAAAATGGACTAGCGGGGGGAAGAGATACGCAGTATTTT.